This TCR beta chain was captured by sequencing in a study of blood T cell repertoires in COVID-19. This CDR3 has 14 residues. Germline V gene sequence: CDR1 SQVTM, CDR2 ANQGSEA. V lost 5 bases, J lost 2 bases, and 15 bases lay in between. How the authors handled the data: Researchers report that nucleated cell counts were estimated from reference gene primer amplification. TCRdb keeps only in-frame clones here, not all; method: immunoSEQ multiplex PCR. From that table come the V and J calls and clone size; the DNA was used to work out D and trimming. The profile shows about 350,000 clones, about 90% of them singletons. The age range of participants was 18 to 89 years, with residence in fewer than 25 US areas. Cohort placement rested on clinical history that participants reported themselves.

Input material: PBMCs or T cells enriched from blood (not recorded which). The rearrangement joins TRBV29-1 to TRBJ1-1; D ambiguous. The sequence came from a woman in her twenties or thirties who had been exposed to COVID-19. CDR3 sequence reads: CSVKTANTNTEAFF. As DNA, the CDR3 is TGCAGCGTTAAAACAGCAAATACAAACACTGAAGCTTTCTTT. Together with reference TRBV29-1 and TRBJ1-1, the CDR3 gives the full variable domain: SAVISQKPSRDICQRGTSLTIQCQVDSQVTMMFWYRQQPGQSLTLIATANQGSEATYESGFVIDKFPISRPNLTFSTLTVSNMSPEDSSIYLCSVKTANTNTEAFFGQGTRLTVV.